This TCR beta chain originates from a study of T cell responses to AZD1222 COVID-19 vaccine. Germline CDR1 and CDR2: SGHNT and YYREEE (reference sequence). The CDR3 loop spans 15 amino acids. V lost 3 bases, J lost 2 bases, and 4 bases stayed unmatched. TCRdb's copy holds only in-frame clones and misses some; the assay was immunoSEQ multiplex PCR. The data show around 97,000 clones, with 88% seen just once and 20% to 25% held by the top ten. Sample: peripheral blood, taken on day 0 of AZD1222 vaccination. This TCR was recovered from an adult in good health. V usage is TRBV5-4 and J usage is TRBJ2-3; TRBD1 matches at 9 bases. CDR3 sequence: CASSSGTGSTDTQYF. Written as DNA, the CDR3 is TGTGCCAGCAGCTCGGGGACAGGGTCCACAGATACGCAGTATTTT.